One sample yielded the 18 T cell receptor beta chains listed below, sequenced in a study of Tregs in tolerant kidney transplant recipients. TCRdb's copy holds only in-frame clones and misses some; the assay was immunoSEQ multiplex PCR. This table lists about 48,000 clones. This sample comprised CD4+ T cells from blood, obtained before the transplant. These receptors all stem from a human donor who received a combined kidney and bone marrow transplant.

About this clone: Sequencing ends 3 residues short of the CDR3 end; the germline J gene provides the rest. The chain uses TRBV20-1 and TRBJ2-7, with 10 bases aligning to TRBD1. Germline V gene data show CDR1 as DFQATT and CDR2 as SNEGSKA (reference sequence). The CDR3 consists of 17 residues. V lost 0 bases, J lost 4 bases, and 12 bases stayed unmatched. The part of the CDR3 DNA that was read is TGCAGTGCTAGAGATCTTACCCTGGACAGGGGGAAGTACGAG. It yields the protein CSARDLTLDRGKYE. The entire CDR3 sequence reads CSARDLTLDRGKYEQYF.

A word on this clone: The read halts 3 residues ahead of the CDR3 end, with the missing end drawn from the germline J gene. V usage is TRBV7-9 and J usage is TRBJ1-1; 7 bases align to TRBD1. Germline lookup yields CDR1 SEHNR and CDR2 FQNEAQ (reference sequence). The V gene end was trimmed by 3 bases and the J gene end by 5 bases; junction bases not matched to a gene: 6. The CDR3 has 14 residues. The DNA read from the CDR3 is TGTGCCAGCAGCTTTGGGCAGGGGGAAACTGAA. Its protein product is CASSFGQGETE. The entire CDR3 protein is CASSFGQGETEAFF.

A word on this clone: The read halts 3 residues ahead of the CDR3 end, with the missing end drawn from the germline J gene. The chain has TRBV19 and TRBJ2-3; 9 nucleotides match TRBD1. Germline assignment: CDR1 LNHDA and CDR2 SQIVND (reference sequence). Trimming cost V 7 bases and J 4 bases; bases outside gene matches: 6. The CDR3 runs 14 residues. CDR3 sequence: CASTTGQGSDTQYF. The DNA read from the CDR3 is TGTGCCAGTACCACGGGACAGGGATCAGATACG. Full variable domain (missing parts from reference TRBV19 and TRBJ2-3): DGGITQSPKYLFRKEGQNVTLSCEQNLNHDAMYWYRQDPGQGLRLIYYSQIVNDFQKGDIAEGYSVSREKKESFPLTVTSAQKNPTAFYLCASTTGQGSDTQYFGPGTRLTVL.

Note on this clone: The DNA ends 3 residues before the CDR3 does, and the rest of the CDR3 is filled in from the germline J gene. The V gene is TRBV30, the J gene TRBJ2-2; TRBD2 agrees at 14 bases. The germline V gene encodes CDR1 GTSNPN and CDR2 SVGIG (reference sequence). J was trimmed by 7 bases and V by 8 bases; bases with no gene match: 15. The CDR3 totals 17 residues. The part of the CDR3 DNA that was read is TGTGCCAGTACCGGGACTAGCGGGAGAAGTTATGTCGGGGAG. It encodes CASTGTSGRSYVGE. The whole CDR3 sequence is CASTGTSGRSYVGELFF.

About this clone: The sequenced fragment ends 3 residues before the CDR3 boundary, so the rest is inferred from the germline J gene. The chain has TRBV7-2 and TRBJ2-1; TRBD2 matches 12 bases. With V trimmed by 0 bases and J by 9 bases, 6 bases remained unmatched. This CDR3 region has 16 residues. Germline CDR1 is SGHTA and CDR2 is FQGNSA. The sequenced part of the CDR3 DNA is TGTGCCAGCAGCTTAGCGCTAACTAGCGGGAGGACTGAG. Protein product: CASSLALTSGRTE. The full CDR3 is CASSLALTSGRTEQFF.

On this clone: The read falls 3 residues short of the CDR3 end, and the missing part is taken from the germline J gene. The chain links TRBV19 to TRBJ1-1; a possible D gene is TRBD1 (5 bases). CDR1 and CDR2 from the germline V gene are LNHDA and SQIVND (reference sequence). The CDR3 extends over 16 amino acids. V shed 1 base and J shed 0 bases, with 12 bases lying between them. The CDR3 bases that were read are TGTGCCAGTAGTATAGCCCGACAGTTTTTGAACACTGAA. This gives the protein CASSIARQFLNTE. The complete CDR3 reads CASSIARQFLNTEAFF.

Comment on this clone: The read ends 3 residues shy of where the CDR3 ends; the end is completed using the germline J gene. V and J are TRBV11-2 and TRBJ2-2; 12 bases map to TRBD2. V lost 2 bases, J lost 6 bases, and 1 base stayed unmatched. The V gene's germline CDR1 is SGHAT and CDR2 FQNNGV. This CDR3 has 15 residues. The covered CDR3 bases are TGTGCCAGCAGCTTATCTAGCGGGAGGGCCGGGGAG. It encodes CASSLSSGRAGE. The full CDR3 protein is CASSLSSGRAGELFF.

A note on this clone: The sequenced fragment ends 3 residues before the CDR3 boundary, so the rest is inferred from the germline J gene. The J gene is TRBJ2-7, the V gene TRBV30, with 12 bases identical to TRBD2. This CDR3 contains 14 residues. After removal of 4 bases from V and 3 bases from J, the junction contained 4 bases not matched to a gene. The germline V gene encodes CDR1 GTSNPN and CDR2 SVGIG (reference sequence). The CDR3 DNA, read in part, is TGTGCCTGGACCGCGGGACTAGCGGGCTACGAG. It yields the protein CAWTAGLAGYE. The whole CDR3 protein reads CAWTAGLAGYEQYF. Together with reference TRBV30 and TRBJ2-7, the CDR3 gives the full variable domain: SQTIHQWPATLVQPVGSPLSLECTVEGTSNPNLYWYRQAAGRGLQLLFYSVGIGQISSEVPQNLSASRPQDRQFILSSKKLLLSDSGFYLCAWTAGLAGYEQYFGPGTRLTVT.

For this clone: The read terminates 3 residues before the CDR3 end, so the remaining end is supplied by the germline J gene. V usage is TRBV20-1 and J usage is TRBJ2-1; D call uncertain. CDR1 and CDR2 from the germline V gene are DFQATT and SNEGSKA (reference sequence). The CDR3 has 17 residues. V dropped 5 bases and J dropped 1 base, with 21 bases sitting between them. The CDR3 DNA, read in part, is TGCAGTGCTCCTAGTATGGAGAGTTTTTTTTCCTACAATGAG. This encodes CSAPSMESFFSYNE. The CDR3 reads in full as CSAPSMESFFSYNEQFF.

The DNA read from the CDR3 is TGCAGTGGTGGGCTAGCGGGAGGGCGAGAGACC. This gives the protein CSGGLAGGRET. From start to end, the CDR3 is CSGGLAGGRETQYF. This rearrangement joins TRBV20-1 to TRBJ2-5; 12 nucleotides match TRBD2. The sequenced fragment ends 3 residues before the CDR3 boundary, so the rest is inferred from the germline J gene. V was pared by 7 bases and J by 4 bases, with 7 bases of the junction left unmatched. Germline CDR1 DFQATT, CDR2 SNEGSKA (reference sequence). The CDR3 spans 14 residues.

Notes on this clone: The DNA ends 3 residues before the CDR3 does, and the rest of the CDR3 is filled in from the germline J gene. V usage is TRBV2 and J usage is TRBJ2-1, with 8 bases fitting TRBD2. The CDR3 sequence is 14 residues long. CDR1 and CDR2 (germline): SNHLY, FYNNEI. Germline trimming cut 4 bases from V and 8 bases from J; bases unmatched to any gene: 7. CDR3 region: CASSGTSKGYEQFF. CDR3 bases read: TGTGCCAGCAGTGGGACTAGCAAAGGGTATGAG. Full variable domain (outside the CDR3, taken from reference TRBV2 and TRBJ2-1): EPEVTQTPSHQVTQMGQEVILRCVPISNHLYFYWYRQILGQKVEFLVSFYNNEISEKSEIFDDQFSVERPDGSNFTLKIRSTKLEDSAMYFCASSGTSKGYEQFFGPGTRLTVL.

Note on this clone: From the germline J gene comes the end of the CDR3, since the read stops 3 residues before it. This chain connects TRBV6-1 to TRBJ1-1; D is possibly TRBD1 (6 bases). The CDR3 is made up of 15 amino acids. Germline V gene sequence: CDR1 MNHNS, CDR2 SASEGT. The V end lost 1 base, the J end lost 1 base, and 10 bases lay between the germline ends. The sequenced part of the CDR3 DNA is TGTGCCAGCAGTGAAGTCTGGACAGAGAACACTGAA. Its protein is CASSEVWTENTE. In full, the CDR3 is CASSEVWTENTEAFF.

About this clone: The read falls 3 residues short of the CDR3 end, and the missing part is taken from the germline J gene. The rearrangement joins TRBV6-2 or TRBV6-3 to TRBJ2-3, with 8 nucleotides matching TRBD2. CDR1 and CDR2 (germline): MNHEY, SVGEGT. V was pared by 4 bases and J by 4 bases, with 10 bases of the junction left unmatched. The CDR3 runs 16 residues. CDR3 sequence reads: CASSSLSGRESDTQYF. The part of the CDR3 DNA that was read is TGTGCCAGCAGTTCCCTCAGCGGGAGAGAGTCAGATACG.

The CDR3 bases that were read are TGCAGTGCTAGTGCCGGGACAGTGGGGGGTGGTGAG. Translating it yields CSASAGTVGGGE. The CDR3 as a whole reads CSASAGTVGGGEQFF. J is TRBJ2-1 and V is TRBV20-1; TRBD1 might be the D (7 bases). The sequenced fragment ends 3 residues before the CDR3 boundary, so the rest is inferred from the germline J gene. The CDR3 runs to 15 residues. CDR1 is DFQATT, CDR2 SNEGSKA, per germline (reference sequence). Trimming took off 3 bases at V and 9 bases at J, with 21 bases between the two ends.

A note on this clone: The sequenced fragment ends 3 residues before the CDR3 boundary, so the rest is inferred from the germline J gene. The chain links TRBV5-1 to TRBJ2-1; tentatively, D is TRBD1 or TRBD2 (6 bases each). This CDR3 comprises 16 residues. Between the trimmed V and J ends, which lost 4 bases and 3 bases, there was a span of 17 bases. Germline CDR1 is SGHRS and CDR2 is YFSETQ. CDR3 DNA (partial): TGCGCCAGCAGCCCGGATGGAGGGGGTAGCTACAATGAG. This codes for CASSPDGGGSYNE. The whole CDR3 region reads CASSPDGGGSYNEQFF.

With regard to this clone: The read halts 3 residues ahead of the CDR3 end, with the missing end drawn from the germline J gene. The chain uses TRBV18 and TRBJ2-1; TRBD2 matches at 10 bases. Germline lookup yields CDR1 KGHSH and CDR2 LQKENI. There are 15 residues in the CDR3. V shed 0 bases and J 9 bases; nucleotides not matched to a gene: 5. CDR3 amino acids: CASSPPSGRGGEQFF. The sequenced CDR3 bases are TGTGCCAGCTCACCACCCAGCGGGAGGGGGGGTGAG.

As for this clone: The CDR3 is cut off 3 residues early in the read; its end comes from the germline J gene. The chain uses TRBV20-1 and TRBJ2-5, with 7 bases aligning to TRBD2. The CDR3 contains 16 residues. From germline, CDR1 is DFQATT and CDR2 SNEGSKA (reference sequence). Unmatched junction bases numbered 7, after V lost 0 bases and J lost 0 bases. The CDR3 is CSARELVAGYQETQYF. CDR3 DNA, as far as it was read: TGCAGTGCTAGAGAGTTGGTAGCGGGTTACCAAGAGACC.

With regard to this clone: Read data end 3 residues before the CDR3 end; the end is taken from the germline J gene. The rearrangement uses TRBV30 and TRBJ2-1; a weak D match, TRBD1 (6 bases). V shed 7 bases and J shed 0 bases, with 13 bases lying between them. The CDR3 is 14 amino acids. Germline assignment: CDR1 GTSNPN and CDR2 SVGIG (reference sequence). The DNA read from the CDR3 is TGTGCCTATTGGACAGCTAGCTCCTACAATGAG. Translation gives CAYWTASSYNE. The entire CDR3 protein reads CAYWTASSYNEQFF.